The present T cell receptor (beta chain) was sequenced within a study of T cells in Graves' hyperthyroidism and ophthalmopathy. This clonotype occurred many times. The TCR beta CDR3 regions underwent amplification using RNA transcripts as the source. First-round RT-PCR of the TCR CDR3 relied on the HTBI primer set. TCRdb processed the multiplex PCR reads anew with MiXCR; each CDR3 protein has one entry. The table records approximately 720,000 distinct CDR3 sequences, under 20% of them present only once. V lost 1 base, J lost 2 bases, and 6 bases lay in between. CDR1 and CDR2 (germline): SNHLY, FYNNEI. CDR3 length: 15 amino acids.

The chain joins TRBV2 to TRBJ2-6, with D unclear. The clonotype originates from a woman in her 50s with Graves' hyperthyroidism that later progressed to Graves' ophthalmopathy. Sequencing was done on a sample of blood. This CDR3 reads CASSEVLTGANVLTF. For the CDR3, the DNA is TGTGCCAGCAGTGAAGTCCTTACTGGGGCCAACGTCCTGACTTTC. The variable domain in full, completed from reference TRBV2 and TRBJ2-6, reads EPEVTQTPSHQVTQMGQEVILRCVPISNHLYFYWYRQILGQKVEFLVSFYNNEISEKSEIFDDQFSVERPDGSNFTLKIRSTKLEDSAMYFCASSEVLTGANVLTFGAGSRLTVL.